This T cell receptor (beta chain) was profiled in a study of blood T cell repertoires in COVID-19. TCRdb's table, derived via immunoSEQ multiplex PCR, lists solely in-frame clones and lacks some. Counted here are 150,000 to 200,000 clones, around 85% occurring once; the ten biggest clones make up roughly 7.8%. V lost 3 bases, J lost 4 bases, and 16 bases lay in between. Per germline, CDR1 DFQATT and CDR2 SNEGSKA (reference sequence). The CDR3 is 14 amino acids. The chain carries TRBV20-1 and TRBJ2-7; maybe TRBD1 (6 bases). What was sequenced was peripheral blood. This receptor was identified in a man in his sixties with acute or convalescent COVID-19. This CDR3 is CSASGRQVLYEQYF. In DNA form, the CDR3 reads TGCAGTGCTAGTGGACGACAGGTTCTTTACGAGCAGTACTTC.